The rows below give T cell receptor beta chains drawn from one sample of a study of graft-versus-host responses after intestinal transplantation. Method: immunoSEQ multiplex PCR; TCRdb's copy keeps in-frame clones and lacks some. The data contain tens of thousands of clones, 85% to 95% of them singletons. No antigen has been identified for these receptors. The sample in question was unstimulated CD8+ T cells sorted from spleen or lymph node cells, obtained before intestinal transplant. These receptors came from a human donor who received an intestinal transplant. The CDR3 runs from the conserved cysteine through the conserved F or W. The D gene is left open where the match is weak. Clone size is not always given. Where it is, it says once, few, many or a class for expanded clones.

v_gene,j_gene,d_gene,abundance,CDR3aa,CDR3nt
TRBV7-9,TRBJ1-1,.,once,CASSHPTTGRWDAEAFF,TGTGCCAGCAGCCATCCCACCACAGGCAGGTGGGACGCTGAAGCTTTCTTT
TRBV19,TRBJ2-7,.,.,CASSMWGNEQYF,TGTGCCAGTAGTATGTGGGGGAACGAGCAGTACTTC
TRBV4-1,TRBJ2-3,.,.,CASSQITPYTDTQYF,TGCGCCAGCAGCCAAATCACTCCCTACACAGATACGCAGTATTTT
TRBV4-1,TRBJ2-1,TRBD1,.,CASSTGQGLNEQFF,TGCGCCAGCAGCACCGGACAGGGTTTGAATGAGCAGTTCTTC
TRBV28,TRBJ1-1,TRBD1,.,CASSPRGRSAEAFF,TGTGCCAGCAGCCCCAGGGGGCGTTCCGCTGAAGCTTTCTTT
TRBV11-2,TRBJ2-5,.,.,CASSPVLYIAEVYF,TGTGCCAGCAGCCCCGTCCTCTACATAGCGGAAGTGTACTTC
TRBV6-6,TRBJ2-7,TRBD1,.,CASSYWDRGPYEQYF,TGTGCCAGCAGCTACTGGGACAGGGGACCCTACGAGCAGTACTTC
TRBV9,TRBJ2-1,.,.,CASSVCIADHNEQFF,TGTGCCAGCAGCGTCTGCATAGCGGACCACAATGAGCAGTTCTTC
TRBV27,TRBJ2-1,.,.,CASSLTGLQFF,TGTGCCAGCAGTCTTACAGGGCTCCAGTTCTTC
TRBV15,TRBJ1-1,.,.,CATSREPRGLKPEAFF,TGTGCCACCAGCAGAGAACCCAGGGGTCTCAAACCTGAAGCTTTCTTT
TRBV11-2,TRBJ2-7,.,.,CASSLEVIHEQYF,TGTGCCAGCAGCTTAGAGGTTATCCACGAGCAGTACTTC
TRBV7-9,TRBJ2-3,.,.,CASIISTDTQYF,TGTGCCAGCATCATCTCCACAGATACGCAGTATTTT
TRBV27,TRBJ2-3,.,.,CASSPLDFADDSTDTQYF,TGTGCCAGCAGTCCCCTTGACTTTGCGGACGATAGCACAGATACGCAGTATTTT
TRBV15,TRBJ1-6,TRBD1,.,CATRRDRVNSPLHF,TGTGCCACCCGGAGAGACAGGGTAAATTCACCCCTCCACTTT
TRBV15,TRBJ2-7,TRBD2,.,CATSRASGSGYEQYF,TGTGCCACCAGCAGGGCTAGCGGGAGCGGCTACGAGCAGTACTTC
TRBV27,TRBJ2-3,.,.,CASSFSAVESDTQYF,TGTGCCAGCAGTTTCAGCGCGGTCGAGTCAGATACGCAGTATTTT
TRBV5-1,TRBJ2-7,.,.,CASSFNTVGSYEQYF,TGCGCCAGCAGCTTTAATACAGTTGGCTCCTACGAGCAGTACTTC
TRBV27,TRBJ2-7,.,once,CTSQAGLSYEQYF,TGTACCTCCCAGGCAGGGCTGTCCTACGAGCAGTACTTC
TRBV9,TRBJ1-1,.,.,CASSLTDRNTEAFF,TGTGCCAGCAGCTTAACGGACCGGAACACTGAAGCTTTCTTT
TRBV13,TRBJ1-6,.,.,CASSTSFNSPLHF,TGTGCCAGCAGCACATCCTTTAATTCACCCCTCCACTTT
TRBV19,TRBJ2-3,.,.,CASSPDLEDTQYF,TGTGCCAGTAGTCCTGACCTGGAAGATACGCAGTATTTT
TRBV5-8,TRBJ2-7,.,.,CASSLGQFSSYEQYF,TGTGCCAGCAGCTTGGGACAGTTTAGCTCCTACGAGCAGTACTTC
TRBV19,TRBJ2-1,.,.,CASSFPAVGDNEQFF,TGTGCCAGTAGTTTCCCAGCAGTGGGGGACAATGAGCAGTTCTTC
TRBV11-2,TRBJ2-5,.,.,CASSRSVGGEETQYF,TGTGCCAGCAGCCGTTCGGTGGGCGGAGAAGAGACCCAGTACTTC
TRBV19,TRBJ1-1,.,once,CASSTPQGMNTEAFF,TGTGCCAGTAGTACGCCACAGGGCATGAACACTGAAGCTTTCTTT
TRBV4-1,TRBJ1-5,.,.,CASSQPEENLGTGGAGLPQHF,TGCGCCAGCAGCCAACCGGAAGAAAACTTAGGGACGGGAGGTGCGGGGTTGCCCCAGCATTTT
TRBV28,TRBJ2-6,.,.,CASTDSGANVLTF,TGTGCCAGCACCGATTCTGGGGCCAACGTCCTGACTTTC
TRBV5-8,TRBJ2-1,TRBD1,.,CASSLVITGGLNEQFF,TGTGCCAGCAGCTTGGTGATTACAGGGGGCCTAAATGAGCAGTTCTTC
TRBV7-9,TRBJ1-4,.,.,CASSLYRQTEKLFF,TGTGCCAGCAGCTTGTATAGACAGACTGAAAAACTGTTTTTT
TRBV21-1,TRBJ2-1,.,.,CASSKGWTAGVYNEQFF,TGTGCCAGCAGCAAAGGGTGGACAGCGGGAGTCTACAATGAGCAGTTCTTC
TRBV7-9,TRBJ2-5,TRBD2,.,CASGVAGGPEETQYF,TGTGCCAGCGGAGTGGCGGGAGGGCCTGAGGAGACCCAGTACTTC
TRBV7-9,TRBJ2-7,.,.,CASSLAVTRFNYEQYF,TGTGCCAGCAGCTTAGCGGTGACTAGATTCAACTACGAGCAGTACTTC
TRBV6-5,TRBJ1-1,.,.,CASSYYIPQGDTEAFF,TGTGCCAGCAGTTACTACATTCCGCAGGGAGACACTGAAGCTTTCTTT
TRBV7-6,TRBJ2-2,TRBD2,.,CASSFSSGRAHQNTGELFF,TGTGCCAGCAGCTTCTCTAGCGGGAGGGCCCATCAGAACACCGGGGAGCTGTTTTTT
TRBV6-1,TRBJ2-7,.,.,CASSALTASYEQYF,TGTGCCAGCAGCGCTCTTACAGCCTCCTACGAGCAGTACTTC
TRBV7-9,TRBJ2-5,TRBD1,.,CASSLIGQGVAHGETQYF,TGTGCCAGCAGCTTAATCGGACAGGGGGTGGCCCACGGGGAGACCCAGTACTTC
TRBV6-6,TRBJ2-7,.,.,CASLLGASVPYEQYF,TGTGCCAGCCTATTAGGGGCTAGCGTTCCCTACGAGCAGTACTTC
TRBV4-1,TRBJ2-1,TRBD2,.,CASSQRRGLAGFNEQFF,TGCGCCAGCAGCCAAAGGAGGGGACTAGCGGGATTCAATGAGCAGTTCTTC
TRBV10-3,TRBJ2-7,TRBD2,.,CAIRPAGLAGSYEQYF,TGTGCCATCAGACCAGCCGGACTAGCGGGCTCCTACGAGCAGTACTTC
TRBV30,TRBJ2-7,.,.,CAWSEWGGPYEQYF,TGTGCCTGGAGTGAATGGGGCGGGCCCTACGAGCAGTACTTC
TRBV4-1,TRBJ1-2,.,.,CASSPGGEALGGYGYTF,TGCGCCAGCAGCCCGGGGGGAGAAGCCCTGGGTGGCTATGGCTACACCTTC
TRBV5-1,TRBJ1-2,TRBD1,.,CASRPGQGDGYTF,TGCGCCAGCAGACCGGGACAGGGGGATGGCTACACCTTC
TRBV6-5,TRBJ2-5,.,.,CATGPLEETQYF,TGTGCCACCGGCCCATTAGAAGAGACCCAGTACTTC
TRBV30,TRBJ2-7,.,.,CACPRDSSYEQYF,TGTGCCTGCCCCCGTGACAGTTCCTACGAGCAGTACTTC
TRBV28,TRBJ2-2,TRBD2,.,CASNRLAGETGELFF,TGTGCCAGCAACCGACTAGCGGGAGAGACCGGGGAGCTGTTTTTT
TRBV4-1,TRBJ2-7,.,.,CASSQEAQGSEQYF,TGCGCCAGCAGCCAAGAGGCCCAGGGATCCGAGCAGTACTTC
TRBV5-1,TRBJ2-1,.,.,CASSTGQGDEQFF,TGCGCCAGCAGCACAGGGCAAGGTGATGAGCAGTTCTTC